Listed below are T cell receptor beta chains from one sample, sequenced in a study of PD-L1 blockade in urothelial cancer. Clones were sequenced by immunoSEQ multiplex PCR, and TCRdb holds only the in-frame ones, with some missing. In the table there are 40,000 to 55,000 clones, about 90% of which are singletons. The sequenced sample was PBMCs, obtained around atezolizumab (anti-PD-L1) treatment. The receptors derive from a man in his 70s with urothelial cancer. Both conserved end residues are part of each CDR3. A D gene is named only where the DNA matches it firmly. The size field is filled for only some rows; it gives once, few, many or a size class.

CASSIAAGGPYEQYF | TGTGCCAGTAGTATAGCCGCGGGAGGGCCCTACGAGCAGTACTTC | TRBJ2-7 | TRBV19 | TRBD2 | few
CASSLGTGNMNTEAFF | TGTGCCAGCAGCTTGGGGACAGGGAACATGAACACTGAAGCTTTCTTT | TRBJ1-1 | TRBV5-8 | TRBD1 | NA
CASSEFLPVLQPQHF | TGTGCCAGCAGTGAATTCCTTCCCGTACTTCAGCCCCAGCATTTT | TRBJ1-5 | TRBV2 | NA | NA
CASSEAANEKLFF | TGCGCCAGCAGTGAGGCAGCTAATGAAAAACTGTTTTTT | TRBJ1-4 | TRBV10-2 | NA | NA
CASSQEQAGGRGEQFF | TGTGCCAGCAGCCAAGAGCAAGCGGGAGGGCGGGGCGAGCAGTTCTTC | TRBJ2-1 | TRBV4-2 | TRBD2 | few
CASSPSGRVGTDTQYF | TGCGCCAGCAGCCCTAGCGGGAGGGTGGGCACAGATACGCAGTATTTT | TRBJ2-3 | TRBV10-2 | TRBD2 | NA
CASTAYEKLFF | TGTGCCAGTACCGCGTATGAAAAACTGTTTTTT | TRBJ1-4 | TRBV19 | NA | NA
CASSLLGGQPQHF | TGTGCCAGCAGTTTATTGGGGGGTCAGCCCCAGCATTTT | TRBJ1-5 | TRBV28 | NA | NA
CASSLLQPSSTDTQYF | TGTGCCAGCAGCTTACTACAGCCTTCTAGCACAGATACGCAGTATTTT | TRBJ2-3 | TRBV11-1 | NA | NA
CASSLAPQGGVYGYTF | TGTGCCAGCAGCTTAGCCCCCCAAGGGGGCGTCTATGGCTACACCTTC | TRBJ1-2 | TRBV11-2 | TRBD1 | NA
CASSPRAGVPGNEQFF | TGTGCCAGCAGCCCTCGTGCAGGGGTCCCAGGCAATGAGCAGTTCTTC | TRBJ2-1 | TRBV5-6 | NA | NA
CASPARAGGPDTQYF | TGTGCCAGCCCGGCACGGGCAGGGGGCCCAGATACGCAGTATTTT | TRBJ2-3 | TRBV21-1 | NA | NA
CASRDTSTEAFF | TGTGCCAGCAGAGACACTAGCACTGAAGCTTTCTTT | TRBJ1-1 | TRBV27 | NA | few
CAISERGLAGGTNTGELFF | TGTGCCATCAGTGAGCGGGGACTAGCGGGAGGCACGAACACCGGGGAGCTGTTTTTT | TRBJ2-2 | TRBV10-3 | TRBD2 | NA
CASSLGLAVGELFF | TGTGCCAGCAGTTTAGGGCTAGCGGTTGGGGAGCTGTTTTTT | TRBJ2-2 | TRBV28 | TRBD2 | NA